The 10 T cell receptor beta chains below come from one sample, sequenced in a study of blood T cell repertoires in COVID-19. Repertoires were generated with immunoSEQ multiplex PCR, while TCRdb's copy carries only in-frame clones and drops some. Of about 100,000 clones listed, over 80% are singletons. Input material: peripheral blood. These receptors were collected from a man aged 50-60 years with acute or convalescent COVID-19.

This chain connects TRBV19 to TRBJ2-7; 9 bases are shared with TRBD1. Germline CDR1 reads LNHDA; CDR2 reads SQIVND (reference sequence). The length of the CDR3 is 13 residues. The trim removed 2 bases at V and 6 bases at J, leaving 2 bases unmatched. The CDR3 DNA sequence: TGTGCCAGTAGTATAACAGGGGGCCTCGAGCAGTACTTC. Translating gives CASSITGGLEQYF.

This clone was observed once. The genes are TRBV25-1 and TRBJ2-7, with TRBD1 as a possible D gene (5 bases). V lost 3 bases and J lost 2, with 14 bases in between. CDR3 length equals 15 residues. Germline assignment: CDR1 MGHDK and CDR2 SYGVNS. CDR3: CASSEFTQGPYEQYF. Written as DNA, the CDR3 is TGTGCCAGCAGTGAGTTTACGCAGGGTCCCTACGAGCAGTACTTC.

The V gene is TRBV27, the J gene TRBJ1-2, with a tentative D call TRBD1 (5 bases). The CDR3 runs to 14 residues. Germline CDR1 and CDR2: MNHEY and SMNVEV (reference sequence). V was clipped by 5 bases and J by 7 bases, with 17 bases between them. CDR3: CASSTGRGRGGYTF. CDR3 nucleotide sequence: TGTGCCAGCAGTACGGGACGGGGGAGAGGTGGCTACACCTTC.

This clone was detected only once. The gene calls are TRBV7-9 and TRBJ2-3; 10 bases align to TRBD2. Per germline, CDR1 SEHNR and CDR2 FQNEAQ (reference sequence). CDR3 size: 15 residues. Germline trimming cut 5 bases from V and 3 bases from J; bases unmatched to any gene: 5. CDR3 amino acids: CASSPSGRGTDTQYF. CDR3 in DNA: TGTGCCAGCAGCCCTAGCGGGAGAGGTACAGATACGCAGTATTTT.

J is TRBJ2-2 and V is TRBV5-1; TRBD1 aligns across 7 bases. From germline, CDR1 is SGHRS and CDR2 YFSETQ. After removal of 2 bases from V and 2 bases from J, the junction contained 9 bases not matched to a gene. The CDR3 contains 17 residues. CDR3 sequence reads: CASSFMAGTANTGELFF. The DNA for the CDR3 is TGCGCCAGCAGCTTTATGGCAGGGACAGCCAACACCGGGGAGCTGTTTTTT. The whole variable domain, remainder taken from reference TRBV5-1 and TRBJ2-2, is KAGVTQTPRYLIKTRGQQVTLSCSPISGHRSVSWYQQTPGQGLQFLFEYFSETQRNKGNFPGRFSGRQFSNSRSEMNVSTLELGDSALYLCASSFMAGTANTGELFFGEGSRLTVL.

The chain couples TRBV3-1 (or the pseudogene TRBV3-2) to TRBJ1-2; no clear D gene. V lost 4 bases to trimming and J lost 4 bases, with 10 bases between them. CDR3 length: 13 amino acids. Germline assignment: CDR1 LGHDT and CDR2 YNNKEL (reference sequence). CDR3 sequence: CASSPGWAYGYTF. Here the CDR3 DNA reads TGTGCCAGCAGCCCGGGATGGGCCTATGGCTACACCTTC.

The rearrangement joins TRBV5-1 to TRBJ2-1; 9 positions match TRBD2. The CDR3 has 19 residues. The V gene end was trimmed by 4 bases and the J gene end by 4 bases; junction bases not matched to a gene: 18. From germline, CDR1 is SGHRS and CDR2 YFSETQ. Here the CDR3 reads CASSPRGTAGGPYYNEQFF. The CDR3 DNA sequence: TGCGCCAGCAGCCCTAGGGGTACAGCGGGAGGCCCATATTACAATGAGCAGTTCTTC.

The rearrangement links TRBV2 to TRBJ2-1; D possibly corresponds to TRBD2 (6 bases). Trimming pared 7 bases from V and 8 bases from J, leaving 9 bases between. The CDR3 covers 11 residues. Germline lookup yields CDR1 SNHLY and CDR2 FYNNEI. CDR3: CASTREDEQFF. The CDR3 DNA reads as TGTGCCAGCACGAGGGAGGATGAGCAGTTCTTC.

The rearrangement links TRBV10-1 to TRBJ2-7, with a possible D match to TRBD1 (5 bases). The CDR3 is 12 residues long. Germline CDR1 WNHNN, CDR2 SYGVQD (reference sequence). V lost 4 bases, J lost 4 bases, and 8 bases lay in between. This CDR3 reads CASSAGHYEQYF. In nucleotides, the CDR3 is TGCGCCAGCAGTGCCGGACATTACGAGCAGTACTTC.

This sequence joins TRBV19 and TRBJ2-1; 10 nucleotides align to TRBD2. The CDR3 length is 16 residues. The V segment lost 0 bases and the J segment 8 bases; nucleotides outside the gene matches: 7. Germline CDR1 reads LNHDA; CDR2 reads SQIVND (reference sequence). The chain's CDR3 is CASSIDPSGSSYEQFF. The CDR3 region has the DNA TGTGCCAGTAGTATAGATCCTAGCGGGAGCTCCTATGAGCAGTTCTTC.